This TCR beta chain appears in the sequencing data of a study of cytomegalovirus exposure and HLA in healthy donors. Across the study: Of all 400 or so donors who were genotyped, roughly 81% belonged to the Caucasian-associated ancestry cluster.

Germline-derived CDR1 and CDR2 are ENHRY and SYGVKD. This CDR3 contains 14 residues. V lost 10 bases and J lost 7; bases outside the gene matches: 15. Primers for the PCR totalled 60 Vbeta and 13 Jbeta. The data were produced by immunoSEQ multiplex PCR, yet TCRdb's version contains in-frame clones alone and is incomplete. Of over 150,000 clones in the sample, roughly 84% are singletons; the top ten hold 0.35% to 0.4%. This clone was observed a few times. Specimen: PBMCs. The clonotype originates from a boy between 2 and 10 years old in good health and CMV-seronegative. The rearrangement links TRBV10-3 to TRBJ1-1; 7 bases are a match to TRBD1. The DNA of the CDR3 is TGTGCCACCCTGAGACAGGGCACTACTATTGAAGCTTTCTTT. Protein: CATLRQGTTIEAFF.